This T cell receptor (beta chain) was retrieved from a study of T cells after yellow fever vaccination. Study-level information: The authors prepared low-cell-number fractions using SMART-Seq v4 Ultra Low Input.

Making TCR cDNA involved 5'RACE template switching, which added UMIs and a universal primer site. TCRdb re-called the 5' RACE reads with MiXCR, one entry per CDR3 protein. The table includes 280,000 or so distinct CDR3 sequences, 7.5% to 9.5% detected once. The CDR3 is 17 amino acids. The V segment lost 5 bases and the J segment 0 bases; nucleotides outside the gene matches: 8. This chain joins TRBV12-3 or TRBV12-4 and TRBJ2-2; the match to TRBD2 covers 8 bases. The origin of this receptor is a man in his late teens or twenties who received the YFV17D yellow fever vaccine. The sample consisted of CD4+ T cells sorted from PBMCs, taken 5 days after the yellow fever booster vaccination. The CDR3 here is CASSPWAGGPNTGELFF. CDR3 nucleotide sequence: TGTGCCAGCAGTCCCTGGGCGGGGGGTCCGAACACCGGGGAGCTGTTTTTT.